This T cell receptor (beta chain) was documented in a study of blood T cell dynamics during melanoma immunotherapy. Indicated time point: week 3, after first cycle of checkpoint inhibitor. Response was assessed by RECIST 1.1 at 12 weeks, except two rapid progressors. CDR3 length: 15 residues. The V gene's germline CDR1 is LNHDA and CDR2 SQIVND (reference sequence). Trimming removed 6 bases at V and 5 bases at J, with 16 bases between. Study results and limitations: PBMC repertoires of eventual disease-control patients split at W3 into clonality or diversity gains.

As concerns this clone: Its antigen is not known.

Every bulk PBMC sample received the same 350 ng of DNA. Profiling relied on immunoSEQ multiplex PCR, and the TCRdb table lists in-frame clones only, not all of them. This table has several thousand clones, around 85% appearing once. Material: blood, obtained from a patient treated with checkpoint blockade. The rearrangement links TRBV19 to TRBJ2-2, with D perhaps given as TRBD1 or TRBD2 (5 bases each). This TCR derives from a human donor with melanoma. The CDR3 region has the DNA TGTGCCAGTAGGAGCCCCGGGACCAAAACCGGGGAGCTGTTTTTT. Translating gives CASRSPGTKTGELFF.